This T cell receptor beta chain appears in the sequencing data of a study of CD8 T cells in Susac syndrome. TCR beta sequences were obtained from blood CD8+ and CD4+ T cells. CD8+ and CD4+ T cells were negatively isolated; TEMRA cells were FACS-enriched. The CDR3 has 13 residues. CDR1 is SEHNR, CDR2 FQNEAQ, per germline (reference sequence). V was shortened by 3 bases and J by 2 bases, with 7 bases between the two germline ends. When the RNA was reverse transcribed, random hexamers were used with an input of roughly 0.5 to 1 ug. TCR beta CDR3 was amplified by immunoSEQ multiplex PCR. This amplification extended across 54 Vbeta and 13 Jbeta segments. From the immunoSEQ multiplex PCR reads, TCRdb called clonotypes with MiXCR, one entry per CDR3 protein. The repertoire holds 150,000 or so distinct CDR3 sequences, approximately 93% seen once, with about 0.09% in the top ten.

The gene calls are TRBV7-9 and TRBJ1-1, with D possibly being TRBD1 (5 bases). Sequences were obtained from CD4+ T cells from PBMCs. The receptor was derived from a human donor with multiple sclerosis. CDR3 DNA: TGTGCCAGCAGCTTGTGGGGCAACACTGAAGCTTTCTTT. This codes for CASSLWGNTEAFF.